This is a list of T cell receptor beta chains from one sample in a study of blood T cell repertoires in COVID-19. Here immunoSEQ multiplex PCR was the method, and the copy in TCRdb shows in-frame clones only, minus some. Among around 100,000 clones listed, roughly 71% were seen once. Sequenced input: peripheral blood. The receptors here all came from a man older than 75 with acute or convalescent COVID-19. The CDR3 runs from the conserved cysteine through the conserved F or W. A D gene is named only where the DNA matches it firmly. Some rows mark clone size as missing; the rest say once, few, many or name a class of expanded clone.

J gene: TRBJ2-2
V gene: TRBV27
clone size: once
D gene: TRBD2
CDR3 DNA: TGTGCCAGCAGTTTGTCCGGGAGGGCCGCCGGGGAGCTGTTTTTT
CDR3 protein: CASSLSGRAAGELFF

J gene: TRBJ1-2
V gene: TRBV7-2
clone size: -
D gene: -
CDR3 DNA: TGTGCCAGCAGCTTTGGAAGTCAGGGGTTTGACTATGGCTACACCTTC
CDR3 protein: CASSFGSQGFDYGYTF

J gene: TRBJ1-5
V gene: TRBV28
clone size: -
D gene: -
CDR3 DNA: TGTGCCAGCACCCGAAATCCAGCGCAGGGAGGAAGTCAGCCCCAGCATTTT
CDR3 protein: CASTRNPAQGGSQPQHF

J gene: TRBJ1-1
V gene: TRBV29-1
clone size: -
D gene: -
CDR3 DNA: TGCAGCGTATACTCCGGGGGCACTGAAGCTTTCTTT
CDR3 protein: CSVYSGGTEAFF

J gene: TRBJ2-5
V gene: TRBV21-1
clone size: -
D gene: -
CDR3 DNA: TGTGCCAGCAGCAAAAGGCCAGCGGGAGGCTTACAAGAGACCCAGTACTTC
CDR3 protein: CASSKRPAGGLQETQYF

J gene: TRBJ2-1
V gene: TRBV7-2
clone size: -
D gene: -
CDR3 DNA: TGTGCCAGCAGCTTAGAACGGGCGGGGTACTACAATGAGCAGTTCTTC
CDR3 protein: CASSLERAGYYNEQFF

J gene: TRBJ1-2
V gene: TRBV3-1/TRBV3-2
clone size: -
D gene: -
CDR3 DNA: TGTGCCAGCAGCCAAGTGAACACTGGCTACACCTTC
CDR3 protein: CASSQVNTGYTF

J gene: TRBJ1-1
V gene: TRBV25-1
clone size: -
D gene: -
CDR3 DNA: TGTGCCAGCAGTTTTGAAGCGGCAGCTTTCTTT
CDR3 protein: CASSFEAAAFF

J gene: TRBJ1-1
V gene: TRBV24-1
clone size: -
D gene: -
CDR3 DNA: TGTGCCACCAGTGCCAGGAGGGGCACTGAAGCTTTCTTT
CDR3 protein: CATSARRGTEAFF

J gene: TRBJ2-3
V gene: TRBV11-3
clone size: once
D gene: TRBD2
CDR3 DNA: TGTGCCAGCAGCATCGGACTAGCTGGAGGCACAGATACGCAGTATTTT
CDR3 protein: CASSIGLAGGTDTQYF

J gene: TRBJ2-5
V gene: TRBV3-1/TRBV3-2
clone size: -
D gene: -
CDR3 DNA: TGTGCCAGCAGCCAAGTTGGAGAAAACCAAGAGACCCAGTACTTC
CDR3 protein: CASSQVGENQETQYF

J gene: TRBJ1-6
V gene: TRBV28
clone size: -
D gene: -
CDR3 DNA: TGTGCCAGCAGCCCCCGGGGACACTATAATTCACCCCTCCACTTT
CDR3 protein: CASSPRGHYNSPLHF

J gene: TRBJ2-7
V gene: TRBV7-9
clone size: few
D gene: -
CDR3 DNA: TGTGCCAGCAGCTTTACCCCGGGACATGGGGACTACGAGCAGTACTTC
CDR3 protein: CASSFTPGHGDYEQYF

J gene: TRBJ2-5
V gene: TRBV11-2
clone size: -
D gene: TRBD2
CDR3 DNA: TGTGCCAGCAGCTTCGTCCCGGGACTAGCGGGAGGAGGAGAGACCCAGTACTTC
CDR3 protein: CASSFVPGLAGGGETQYF

J gene: TRBJ1-1
V gene: TRBV5-1
clone size: few
D gene: -
CDR3 DNA: TGCGCCAGCAGCTTGGGACGGGAGAACACTGAAGCTTTCTTT
CDR3 protein: CASSLGRENTEAFF

J gene: TRBJ2-7
V gene: TRBV12-3/TRBV12-4
clone size: -
D gene: -
CDR3 DNA: TGTGCCAGCACCAATAGTATCTACGAGCAGTACTTC
CDR3 protein: CASTNSIYEQYF

J gene: TRBJ1-1
V gene: TRBV4-3
clone size: -
D gene: -
CDR3 DNA: TGCGCCAGCAGCCAGGCCTGGGGACAGAACACTGAAGCTTTCTTT
CDR3 protein: CASSQAWGQNTEAFF

J gene: TRBJ2-1
V gene: TRBV18
clone size: -
D gene: -
CDR3 DNA: TGTGCCAGCTCACCACCGGAGGGACTGGTTTCCAATGAGCAGTTCTTC
CDR3 protein: CASSPPEGLVSNEQFF

J gene: TRBJ1-1
V gene: TRBV6-6
clone size: -
D gene: -
CDR3 DNA: TGTGCCAGCAGTTCCCAGACAGCTCCCCCGAATGCTTTCTTT
CDR3 protein: CASSSQTAPPNAFF

J gene: TRBJ1-6
V gene: TRBV5-4
clone size: -
D gene: TRBD1
CDR3 DNA: TGTGCCAGCAGCTTAGGGACAGGGGATATGAATTCACCCCTCCACTTT
CDR3 protein: CASSLGTGDMNSPLHF

J gene: TRBJ2-1
V gene: TRBV27
clone size: -
D gene: TRBD2
CDR3 DNA: TGTGCCAGCAGTTTAGGGCTAGCGGGTGATCAGTTCTTC
CDR3 protein: CASSLGLAGDQFF

J gene: TRBJ1-5
V gene: TRBV12-3/TRBV12-4
clone size: -
D gene: -
CDR3 DNA: TGTGCCAGCAGTCACCGGGATAATCAGCCCCAGCATTTT
CDR3 protein: CASSHRDNQPQHF

J gene: TRBJ2-1
V gene: TRBV7-9
clone size: few
D gene: -
CDR3 DNA: TGTGCCAGCAGTCGTCCGTCCTTCCCTGAGCAGTTCTTC
CDR3 protein: CASSRPSFPEQFF

J gene: TRBJ2-2
V gene: TRBV5-6
clone size: -
D gene: TRBD1
CDR3 DNA: TGTGCCAGCAGCTATAGGACAGGGGGTCGGACCGGGGAGCTGTTTTTT
CDR3 protein: CASSYRTGGRTGELFF

J gene: TRBJ2-2
V gene: TRBV7-9
clone size: -
D gene: TRBD2
CDR3 DNA: TGTGCCAGCAGCTCCGGACTAGCCGGGGAGCTGTTTTTT
CDR3 protein: CASSSGLAGELFF

J gene: TRBJ2-5
V gene: TRBV5-8
clone size: -
D gene: -
CDR3 DNA: TGTGCCAGCAGCTTGGAGCGGGCTTCTGAGACCCAGTACTTC
CDR3 protein: CASSLERASETQYF

J gene: TRBJ2-3
V gene: TRBV10-1
clone size: few
D gene: -
CDR3 DNA: TGCGCCACTAGGAGATCGGGCACAGATACGCAGTATTTT
CDR3 protein: CATRRSGTDTQYF

J gene: TRBJ2-7
V gene: TRBV2
clone size: few
D gene: -
CDR3 DNA: TGTGCCAGCAGTTCTCCCTACGAGCAGTACTTC
CDR3 protein: CASSSPYEQYF

J gene: TRBJ2-7
V gene: TRBV13
clone size: few
D gene: -
CDR3 DNA: TGTGCCAGCAGCTCAACTACAGGGTCCGACTACGAGCAGTACTTC
CDR3 protein: CASSSTTGSDYEQYF

J gene: TRBJ1-6
V gene: TRBV6-4
clone size: many
D gene: -
CDR3 DNA: TGTGCCAGCAGTAAAGGGGGAATGAATTCACCCCTCCACTTT
CDR3 protein: CASSKGGMNSPLHF